These T cell receptor beta chains were read from a single sample in a study of blood T cell repertoires in COVID-19. Produced via immunoSEQ multiplex PCR; TCRdb's table is partial and in-frame only. The sample has fewer than 500,000 clones, more than 65% seen once; the top ten hold about 1%. Sequencing was performed on peripheral blood. Receptor source: a human donor with acute or convalescent COVID-19. The donor label of this sample is uncertain. Each CDR3 is given with its conserved first and last residue. The order of the fields is V gene, J gene, CDR3 protein.

>TRBV3-1/TRBV3-2|TRBJ2-3
CASSQDSSTDTQYF
>TRBV7-8|TRBJ2-2
CASSLVVNTGELFF
>TRBV19|TRBJ1-5
CASSIPSGGANQPQHF
>TRBV10-3|TRBJ1-5
CATSRGQGYNQPQHF
>TRBV5-5|TRBJ2-7
CASSQLTSGFYEQYF
>TRBV18|TRBJ1-3
CASSPTTGGASGNTIYF
>TRBV6-5|TRBJ1-5
CASRPDRGNQPQHF
>TRBV27|TRBJ2-7
CASSLLGQAPSEQYF
>TRBV7-9|TRBJ2-5
CASSRGGAGGQETQYF
>TRBV20-1|TRBJ2-5
CSASPLAGVQETQYF
>TRBV19|TRBJ1-2
CATGMIFRGYTF
>TRBV6-1|TRBJ2-3
CASSEAGARVDTQYF
>TRBV7-9|TRBJ2-3
CASSLEHNTDTQYF
>TRBV5-6|TRBJ2-5
CASSLRRLGGETQYF
>TRBV30|TRBJ2-7
CAWNAGTDYEQYF
>TRBV5-6|TRBJ2-7
CASSFRDAGEQYF
>TRBV5-1|TRBJ2-3
CASKGVAGSDTQYF
>TRBV6-5|TRBJ1-1
CASTRGLDTEAFF
>TRBV28|TRBJ1-2
CASSPPTGLEGYTF
>TRBV18|TRBJ1-3
CASSPSRGTLGGNTIYF
>TRBV30|TRBJ1-5
CAWGGRSSYQPQHF
>TRBV18|TRBJ2-1
CASSPALGGTYNEQFF
>TRBV7-2|TRBJ1-3
CASSLRAGNTIYF
>TRBV7-8|TRBJ1-4
CASSPTGPATNEKLFF
>TRBV28|TRBJ1-5
CASSFPLITGLRGNQPQHF
>TRBV4-2|TRBJ2-3
CASSQRTSGGAEKDTQYF
>TRBV4-2|TRBJ2-3
CASSLGPGGPTDTQYF
>TRBV28|TRBJ1-2
CASKSTGGPYTF
>TRBV7-2|TRBJ2-5
CASSLERQETQYF
>TRBV30|TRBJ2-7
CAWARDSPYEQYF
>TRBV2|TRBJ1-5
CASSDPAGREQPQHF
>TRBV7-2|TRBJ1-2
CASSLGGQGSSYGYTF
>TRBV13|TRBJ2-1
CASSRGLVRNEQFF
>TRBV6-5|TRBJ2-2
CASSYTGGNTGELFF
>TRBV27|TRBJ2-7
CASSLSADRDEQYF
>TRBV7-2|TRBJ2-3
CASSLGLGQLTDTQYF
>TRBV28|TRBJ1-1
CASSEGTGGKYEAFF
>TRBV9|TRBJ1-2
CASSVGAGGYTF
>TRBV9|TRBJ2-7
CASSVSQGVGEQYF
>TRBV5-4|TRBJ2-3
CASSLGGGSTDTQYF
>TRBV6-6|TRBJ1-2
CASSPPNYGYTF
>TRBV11-2|TRBJ2-3
CASSSGRGSDTQYF
>TRBV9|TRBJ1-6
CASSEDRASPLHF
>TRBV21-1|TRBJ2-1
CASSKEWGRGNEQFF
>TRBV18|TRBJ1-4
CASSPQGGEKLFF
>TRBV12-3/TRBV12-4|TRBJ1-1
CASARQGHTEAFF
>TRBV11-1|TRBJ2-1
CASSPRGGTQNEQFF
>TRBV14|TRBJ1-2
CASSQDLPGTGGGYTF
>TRBV9|TRBJ2-1
CASSARLAGRGNEQFF
>TRBV18|TRBJ1-5
CASSYTGTGAQPQHF
>TRBV19|TRBJ1-2
CASSDTNSYGYTF
>TRBV5-1|TRBJ2-5
CASSLAEAGGLQYF
>TRBV10-2|TRBJ1-5
CASSESTGFYSNQPQHF
>TRBV5-6|TRBJ1-5
CASSLWQTINSNQPQHF
>TRBV6-5|TRBJ1-2
CASRPDPDIVGYTF
>TRBV28|TRBJ1-2
CASSRGRGYGYTF
>TRBV28|TRBJ1-2
CASSFRQGGGYTF